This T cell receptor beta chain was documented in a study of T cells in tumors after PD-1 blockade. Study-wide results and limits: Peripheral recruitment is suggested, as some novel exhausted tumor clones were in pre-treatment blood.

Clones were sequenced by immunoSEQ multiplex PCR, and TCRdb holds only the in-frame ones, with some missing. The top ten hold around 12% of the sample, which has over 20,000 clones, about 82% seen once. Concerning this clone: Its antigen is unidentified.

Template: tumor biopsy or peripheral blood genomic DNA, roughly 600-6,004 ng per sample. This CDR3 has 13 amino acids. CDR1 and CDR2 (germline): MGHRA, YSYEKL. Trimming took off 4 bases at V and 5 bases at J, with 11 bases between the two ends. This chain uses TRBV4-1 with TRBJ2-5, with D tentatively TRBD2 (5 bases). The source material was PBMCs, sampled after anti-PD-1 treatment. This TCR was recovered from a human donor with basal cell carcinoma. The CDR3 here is CASSPLVGETQYF. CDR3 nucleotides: TGCGCCAGCAGCCCACTAGTTGGCGAGACCCAGTACTTC.